Described below is a single TCR beta chain sequence and its context. It lacks a known antigen. No quality values exist for individual bases; no much larger clone is one base distant. The sample comes from a study of cytotoxic CD8 clonotypes in ibrutinib-treated CLL (dated by TCRdb to the early 2020s). Background on the whole study: The cohort had about a dozen relapsed/refractory and around 15 treatment-naive patients; some 17 were IGHV unmutated. Responses were partial in roughly 25 patients and complete in 2; after median 68 months follow-up, about 14 stayed in remission and roughly twelve progressed. Cryopreserved peripheral blood mononuclear cells were obtained prior to treatment, at the time of response, and at either disease progression or sustained remission. On average, each sample had some 260,000 productive templates and approximately 85,000 productive rearrangements. Of the 85 to 95 participants in the trial, about 25 had longitudinal samples available. Samples at response were collected after a median of 12 months of treatment, with a range of about 6 to 36 months. Overall results and qualifications from the work: Public clonotypes were rare and either shrank or stayed stable during treatment, and the rise in clonality at ibrutinib response reflected expansion of private clonotypes. An increase in clonality was observed at ibrutinib response, with clonality remaining stable during sustained remission and falling back toward baseline at progression. Sustained-remission and progressing patients did not have matched sampling times, and lymph node repertoires were not examined. Baseline clonality was found to be higher than that of age-matched healthy donors and was strongly correlated with circulating CD8+ T-cell counts.

About 2 micrograms of genomic DNA were extracted from cryopreserved PBMCs for TCR beta library preparation. Longitudinal blood samples from CLL patients on ibrutinib monotherapy were analyzed using high-throughput TCR beta sequencing. The patients took part in an open-label, single-center phase 2 trial of ibrutinib monotherapy. The CDR3, cysteine through phenylalanine, is 14 amino acids long. Only the CDR3 part of the read is kept: 42 bases, read in frame from the first base. Taken from the germline V gene, the CDR1 and CDR2 loops are SNHLY and FYNNEI. V is cut by 6 bases and J by 3 bases, and the space between the germline ends is 15 bases. The goal of deep resolution MiSeq sequencing was a depth between 1 in 1 million and 1 in 200,000 T cells, and coverage averaged 10x per clonotype. TCR beta libraries were generated with the immunoSEQ hsTCRB Kit. Per the source publication's procedure: The data were analyzed with ImmunoSEQ Analyzer and ImmunoSEQ Data Assistant, and V, D and J gene assignments followed IMGT definitions. Clonality, which ranges from 0 to 1, was calculated by subtracting the normalized Shannon entropy of productive rearrangement frequencies from one. Only overrepresented clonotypes making up at least 0.05% of each patient's repertoire were included in the public clonotype analysis. Repertoires from thirteen age-matched healthy donors in immuneACCESS were used as clonality controls. TCRdb took this table from immuneACCESS and kept in-frame rearrangements with V and J called. Such tables lack part of the clones; where checked against another copy, unresolved V genes explain under half of the gap, and the rest is unexplained. D and trimming were read from the DNA, whereas the V and J calls and clone size are those reported in that table. The sample yields around 300,000 clones; around four fifths were counted once. The top ten clones comprise more than 6% of the sample.

This TCR was recovered from a human donor with chronic lymphocytic leukemia. The chain employs TRBV2 and TRBJ2-7; TRBD2 is possibly the D segment (5 matching bases). Specimen: PBMCs, collected before ibrutinib treatment. The DNA sequence reads TGTGCCAGCAGCCGTGAGGGTACCGGCTACGAGCAGTACTTC. Its product reads: CASSREGTGYEQYF.